A selection of T cell receptor beta chains follows, all from one sample in a study of cytomegalovirus exposure and HLA in healthy donors. The table came from immunoSEQ multiplex PCR; TCRdb's copy has only in-frame clones and leaves some out. The sample shows about 88,000 clones, approximately 81% of them seen only once. Sequencing was carried out using PBMCs. The receptors were gathered from a woman between 18 and 29 years old in good health and CMV-seropositive. CDR3s include the opening cysteine and the closing phenylalanine or tryptophan. Fields, in order: clone size, V gene, CDR3 protein. Where a row states a size, it is once, few, many or the class of an expanded clone; other rows omit it.

size: few; V: TRBV2; CDR3: CASIVYLRTGNEKLFF
size: few; V: TRBV30; CDR3: CAWSVKGGTDTQYF
size: NA; V: TRBV7-8; CDR3: CASSFRGLAGAGDTQYF
size: once; V: TRBV7-2; CDR3: CASSSVQNSSPLHF
size: NA; V: TRBV30; CDR3: CAWTSGTQYQETQYF
size: once; V: TRBV28; CDR3: CASSFQSTNIQYF
size: NA; V: TRBV4-1; CDR3: CASSQDLGLAGDRGDTQYF
size: NA; V: TRBV6-4; CDR3: CASSGENRGPVWYNSPLHF
size: many; V: TRBV6-5; CDR3: CASYTSSYEQYF
size: NA; V: TRBV7-9; CDR3: CASSPLAGGISQYF
size: NA; V: TRBV6-5; CDR3: CASRRGQGPAYEQYF
size: NA; V: TRBV14; CDR3: CASSLISSGYGYTF
size: NA; V: TRBV6-5; CDR3: CASRRDRVGQPQHF
size: NA; V: TRBV30; CDR3: CAWSVRYEQYF
size: NA; V: TRBV7-8; CDR3: CASSFRQGPEAFF
size: few; V: TRBV6-5; CDR3: CASRPTSAGWKTQYF
size: NA; V: TRBV19; CDR3: CASSVTGTGISDTGELFF
size: NA; V: TRBV5-4; CDR3: CASSSPSGGDYGYTF
size: once; V: TRBV21-1; CDR3: CASRSTGGGSPLHF
size: NA; V: TRBV7-3; CDR3: CASSLTLRGVADPYNEQFF